The source of this T cell receptor (beta chain) is a study of blood T cell repertoires in COVID-19. Overall study context: There were acute and convalescent COVID-19 samples, and they came from the United States, Italy and Spain. Nucleic acid was either cDNA or gDNA, and it came from T cells, B-cell-depleted T cells, or PBMCs.

How the authors handled the data: Amplification from reference gene primers served as the basis for estimated nucleated cell counts. Here immunoSEQ multiplex PCR was the method, and the copy in TCRdb shows in-frame clones only, minus some. The DNA gave D and trimming, while V, J and clone size come from that table. The sample consists of roughly 110,000 clones, over 80% of them appearing once. Comment on this clone: Other DNA sequences in this sample translate to the same CDR3.

This clonotype was sampled from a woman aged 50 to 65 with acute or convalescent COVID-19. Sequenced material: peripheral blood.

In DNA, the CDR3 is TGTGCCAGTAGCACCGACAGGGACACTGAAGCTTTCTTT. This encodes CASSTDRDTEAFF. The chain joins TRBV19 to TRBJ1-1; TRBD1 aligns across 7 bases. The germline gives CDR1 LNHDA, CDR2 SQIVND (reference sequence). V shed 6 bases and J 3 bases; nucleotides not matched to a gene: 4. The CDR3 contains 13 residues.